The sequence of this TCR beta chain was determined in a study of cytomegalovirus exposure and HLA in healthy donors. Across the study: The roughly 130 validation repertoires used the same platform as the 550 to 700 first-cohort repertoires (as reported by a later analysis).

Trimming took 0 bases from V and 0 from J, leaving 8 bases between them. The CDR3 totals 15 residues. Germline CDR1 and CDR2: SGHVS and FNYEAQ. Broader study findings: Most TCRs appeared rarely, but some public TCRs recurred in many donors. The TCR clusters that emerged in the first cohort tended, a later analysis found, to co-occur in the 120 or so validation repertoires.

A word on this clone: Its specificity is not known.

Produced via immunoSEQ multiplex PCR; TCRdb's table is partial and in-frame only. Among 70,000 to 80,000 clones listed, 94% were seen once. V and J are TRBV7-6 and TRBJ2-5; D gene ambiguous. Source material: PBMCs. This receptor was obtained from a woman aged 18-35 years in good health and CMV-seronegative. DNA for the CDR3: TGTGCCAGCAGCTTAGCGCTGGGCTACCAAGAGACCCAGTACTTC. This encodes CASSLALGYQETQYF.